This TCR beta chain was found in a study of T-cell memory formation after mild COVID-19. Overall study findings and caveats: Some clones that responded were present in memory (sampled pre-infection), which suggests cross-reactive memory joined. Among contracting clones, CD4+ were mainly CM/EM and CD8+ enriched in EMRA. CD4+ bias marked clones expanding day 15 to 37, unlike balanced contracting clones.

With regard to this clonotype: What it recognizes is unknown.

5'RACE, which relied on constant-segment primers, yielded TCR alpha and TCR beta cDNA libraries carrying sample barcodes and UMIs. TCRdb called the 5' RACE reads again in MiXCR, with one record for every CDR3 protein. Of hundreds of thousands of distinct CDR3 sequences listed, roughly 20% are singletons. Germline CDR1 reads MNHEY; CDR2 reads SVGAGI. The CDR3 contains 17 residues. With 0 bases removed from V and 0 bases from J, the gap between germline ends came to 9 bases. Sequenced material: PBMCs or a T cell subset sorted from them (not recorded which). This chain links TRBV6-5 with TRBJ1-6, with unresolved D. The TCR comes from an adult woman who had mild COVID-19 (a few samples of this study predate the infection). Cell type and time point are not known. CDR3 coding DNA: TGTGCCAGCAGTTACTCGGCGCTTAGCTCCTATAATTCACCCCTCCACTTT. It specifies CASSYSALSSYNSPLHF.